This TCR beta chain is from a study of neurological immune-mediated disorders (dated by TCRdb to the late 2010s). As for the study more broadly: Among the roughly 35 multiple sclerosis patients, approximately 30 had relapsing-remitting MS and 3 had secondary progressive MS. The roughly 99 TCR-beta libraries covered PBMC samples along with longitudinal samples, technical triplicates, and paired sorted CD4+ and CD8+ T-cell subsets. Using UMI-based sequencing, the study compared peripheral blood TCR-beta repertoires from patients with HTLV-I-associated myelopathy (HAM/TSP), patients with multiple sclerosis, and healthy controls. The cohort was made up of approximately 65 subjects, consisting of some 14 HAM/TSP patients, some 34 multiple sclerosis patients and approximately 20 healthy controls. Broad study findings and their caveats: No clinical or MRI features were associated with the MS cluster, and the authors said that larger cohorts are needed. TCR clonal expansion was highest in HAM/TSP patients and lowest in MS patients, with MS patients falling below even healthy controls. No identical CDR3 amino acid sequences were found to be shared among expanded clones across subjects, suggesting that TCR-beta repertoires were private in all groups. Phylogenetic analysis grouped repertoires from 18 of 34 MS patients into a cluster of related CDR3 sequences, suggesting a possible repertoire-level signature.

cDNA synthesis used template-switch 5'RACE with a primer carrying a 10-nucleotide random unique molecular identifier tagging each TCR transcript. Over 180 million TCR-beta sequences, covering 15-18 subjects, were produced in each sequencing run. The RNeasy kit was used to extract total RNA. Using the KAPA Real-time Library Amplification kit, TCR-beta VDJ regions were amplified with primers for the TCR constant region and the 5'RACE anchor. Sample indexes and Illumina adaptors were added in a first PCR, after which library yield was increased in a second PCR. After Ampure bead purification, the roughly 650 bp TCR product was size-selected on a 2% E-gel SizeSelection system. Before pooling, library quality was assessed on a Bioanalyzer, concentration was determined with Qubit, and library quantification was performed with the Kapa Library Quantification kit. An Illumina HiSeq 2500 was used to sequence the libraries paired-end at 2 x 150 bp. To increase sequence diversity, about 25-31% phiX was spiked into each library pool. The authors' analysis ran thus. The quality-filtered reads were processed with the UMI-based MiGEC pipeline, whose error correction step removed more than 80% of the raw TCR sequences. VDJ genes were aligned to IMGT germline references, and clonotypes were defined by unique CDR3 amino acid sequence plus V-J genes. Clonal expansion, Shannon diversity, and CDR3 relatedness (CalcPairwiseDistances, ClusterSamples) were evaluated with VDJtools, and phylogenetic trees were built with CLCbio workbench. Using coefficient-of-variation modelling across technical triplicates, the study counted a clone as expanded if it had at least 8 unique UMIs. TCRdb reprocessing: public reads trimmed at Q25 with fastp, clones called with MiXCR, in-frame beta chains kept. Each entry is one CDR3 protein sequence, shown with its most common DNA and genes. The V and J calls here are based on TCRdb, not the publication. The sample data list tens of thousands of distinct CDR3 sequences, and 3% to 4% of these were observed just once. The biggest ten clones account for about 5.5% of the sample.

There are many counts of this clonotype. This clone's antigen is unknown. Qualities for individual bases were not recorded, and no much larger clone is one base off. Libraries from unsorted PBMCs were made from 2 million PBMCs kept in RNAlater at -80 degrees C until RNA extraction. Multiple sclerosis patients were enrolled in a US clinical protocol evaluating disease progression by magnetic resonance imaging. PBMCs were separated from peripheral blood using Ficoll-Hypaque density gradient centrifugation and then cryopreserved in liquid nitrogen. In the germline V gene (reference sequence), CDR1 corresponds to DFQATT and CDR2 to SNEGSKA. Measured from the cysteine to the phenylalanine, the CDR3 is 14 residues long. Here the CDR3 DNA is all that survives: 42 bases in frame from base 1. Compared with germline, V lacks 5 bases and J lacks 5 bases; bases without a gene match: 9.

What was sequenced was PBMCs. Rearrangement joined TRBV20-1 to TRBJ2-7, with 10 bases in between that match TRBD2. This TCR came from a man aged 40-55 years with multiple sclerosis. At the DNA level, the sequence is TGCAGTGCTTCCCGACTAGCGGGTATAAACGAGCAGTACTTC. The translation is CSASRLAGINEQYF.